This T cell receptor beta chain was found in a study of T cells in Graves' hyperthyroidism and ophthalmopathy. RNA transcripts served as the template for amplifying TCR beta CDR3 regions. HTBI primers drove first-round RT-PCR of the TCR CDR3. One entry per CDR3 protein, called by TCRdb with MiXCR from the multiplex PCR reads. The sample shows roughly 360,000 distinct CDR3 sequences, roughly 13% of them seen only once. This clonotype was seen many times. The TCR sequence derives from a man aged 30 to 45 with Graves' hyperthyroidism that later progressed to Graves' ophthalmopathy. The source material was blood.

The CDR3 spells CATSDSLDGYTF. CDR3 nucleotides: TGTGCCACCAGTGATTCCCTTGATGGCTACACCTTC. The gene calls are TRBV24-1 and TRBJ1-2, with D uncertain. The CDR3 runs to 12 residues. V lost 2 bases, J lost 6 bases, and 6 bases lay in between. Germline assignment: CDR1 KGHDR and CDR2 SFDVKD.